The T cell receptor (beta chain) described here comes from a study of T-cell reconstitution after alpha-beta-depleted transplantation in children. Preparing the TCRbeta library involved the use of unique molecular identifiers. TCRdb re-derived calls from the PCR reads in MiXCR, one entry per CDR3 protein. This table has about 610,000 distinct CDR3 sequences, about 11% appearing once. The length of the CDR3 is 13 residues. Per germline, CDR1 SGHTS and CDR2 YDEGEE. The V gene lost 5 bases and the J gene lost 5 bases, with 12 bases spanning the gap. This sequence was found in a human donor who donated a stem cell graft to a child with acute myeloid leukemia. Source: PBMCs from the stem cell graft donor, taken from the stem cell graft. The chain joins TRBV5-8 to TRBJ2-3; D assignment may be TRBD1 or TRBD2 (5 bases each). CDR3 nucleotides: TGTGCCAGCAGGAGGGGCTTAGGAGATACGCAGTATTTT. Protein: CASRRGLGDTQYF.